What follows are 18 T cell receptor beta chains derived from one specimen sequenced in a study of T cell responses to AZD1222 COVID-19 vaccine (dated by TCRdb to the early 2020s). The library was generated by the immunoSEQ multiplex PCR assay. TCRdb took this table from immuneACCESS and kept in-frame rearrangements with V and J called. Such tables lack part of the clones; where checked against another copy, unresolved V genes explain under half of the gap, and the rest is unexplained. The sample profile shows about 180,000 clones; almost 90% of them were found once. The leading ten clones occupy approximately 0.5% of the sample. The time point label, as the study defines it: baseline before first vaccination. The sequencing used peripheral blood, collected on day 0 of AZD1222 vaccination. All receptors come from an adult in good health.

This sequence joins TRBV3-1 (or the pseudogene TRBV3-2) and TRBJ1-4; no clear D. CDR1 LGHDT and CDR2 YNNKEL come from the germline V gene (reference sequence). Trimming cost V 3 bases and J 8 bases, with 7 bases left between them. The CDR3 loop spans 12 amino acids. This CDR3 is CASSHFGEKLFF. The CDR3 bases are TGTGCCAGCAGCCACTTTGGGGAAAAACTGTTTTTT.

The chain combines TRBV5-6 with TRBJ2-2; the D gene is possibly TRBD1 (7 bases). The CDR3 has 15 residues. Per germline, CDR1 SGHDT and CDR2 YYEEEE. Trimming pared 4 bases from V and 3 bases from J, leaving 13 bases between. The CDR3 loop reads CASSGARGDTGELFF. CDR3 nucleotides: TGTGCCAGCAGCGGAGCCAGGGGGGACACCGGGGAGCTGTTTTTT.

The chain links TRBV5-1 to TRBJ1-1; TRBD1 agrees at 7 bases. V lost 5 bases, J lost 1 base, and 5 bases stayed unmatched. The length of the CDR3 is 14 residues. Germline CDR1 reads SGHRS; CDR2 reads YFSETQ. The CDR3 region has the DNA TGCGCCAGCAGACCGGGACAGTCGAACACTGAAGCTTTCTTT. This codes for CASRPGQSNTEAFF.

This clone was recorded once. In DNA, the CDR3 is TGTGCCAGCAGCTTTTCACGGGCTGAAGCTTTCTTT. It is translated as CASSFSRAEAFF. The chain joins TRBV11-2 to TRBJ1-1; D uncertain. The CDR3 has 12 amino acids. The germline CDR1 and CDR2 sequences are SGHAT and FQNNGV. With 3 bases removed from V and 6 bases from J, the gap between germline ends came to 8 bases.

This sequence joins TRBV28 and TRBJ2-3; maybe TRBD2 (6 bases). The CDR3 is 15 residues long. In germline, CDR1 is MDHEN, CDR2 SYDVKM. V gave up 6 bases and J gave up 2 bases, with 15 bases separating them. The CDR3: CASSTDGDFTDTQYF. The CDR3 DNA reads as TGTGCCAGCAGCACCGACGGGGACTTCACAGATACGCAGTATTTT.

This chain connects TRBV3-1 (or the pseudogene TRBV3-2) to TRBJ2-5; possibly TRBD1 or TRBD2 for D (6 bases each). The germline V gene has CDR1 LGHDT and CDR2 YNNKEL (reference sequence). CDR3 size: 16 residues. V was cut by 4 bases and J by 4 bases, with 19 bases left in between. CDR3 sequence: CASSPGEGGLPETQYF. The CDR3 DNA reads TGTGCCAGCAGCCCAGGTGAGGGGGGACTTCCAGAGACCCAGTACTTC.

The J gene is TRBJ2-1, the V gene TRBV5-8; TRBD1 agrees at 7 bases. The V gene end was trimmed by 3 bases and the J gene end by 0 bases; junction bases not matched to a gene: 0. Germline CDR1 and CDR2: SGHTS and YDEGEE. This CDR3 region has 14 residues. The CDR3 loop reads CASSWDSSYNEQFF. Here the CDR3 DNA reads TGTGCCAGCAGCTGGGACAGCTCCTACAATGAGCAGTTCTTC. The full variable domain, completed using reference TRBV5-8 and TRBJ2-1, is EAGVTQSPTHLIKTRGQQATLRCSPISGHTSVYWYQQALGLGLQFLLWYDEGEERNRGNFPPRFSGRQFPNYSSELNVNALELEDSALYLCASSWDSSYNEQFFGPGTRLTVL.

This chain uses TRBV6-2 or TRBV6-3 with TRBJ2-6; 8 bases line up with TRBD1. V lost 5 bases, J lost 9 bases, and 6 bases stayed unmatched. Germline CDR1 reads MNHEY; CDR2 reads SVGEGT. The CDR3 covers 14 residues. The CDR3 DNA reads as TGTGCCAGCAGTCCCGGGACAGGAAGCAACGTCCTGACTTTC. The encoded protein is CASSPGTGSNVLTF.

The rearrangement uses TRBV29-1 and TRBJ2-7; the match to TRBD2 covers 8 bases. Germline lookup yields CDR1 SQVTM and CDR2 ANQGSEA. This CDR3 has 12 amino acids. The J segment lost 5 bases and the V segment lost 2 bases, leaving 2 bases of the junction unmatched. As DNA, the CDR3 is TGCAGCGTTGAACTAGCGGGTAACGAGCAGTACTTC. Residues: CSVELAGNEQYF.

The CDR3 region has the DNA TGTGCCATCACCCCGGGCGACACTGAAGCTTTCTTT. Protein: CAITPGDTEAFF. This chain links TRBV10-3 with TRBJ1-1; D is ambiguous. Trimming left V 7 bases short and J 3 bases short, with 9 bases between. The germline V gene has CDR1 ENHRY and CDR2 SYGVKD. CDR3 length: 12 residues.

The chain couples TRBV5-1 to TRBJ1-6, with D unclear. This CDR3 is 13 amino acids long. From germline, CDR1 is SGHRS and CDR2 YFSETQ. Deletions cut 8 bases from V and 2 bases from J, with 8 bases between. CDR3 residues: CASRLTYNSPLHF. The CDR3 region has the DNA TGCGCCAGTAGACTGACCTATAATTCACCCCTCCACTTT.

J is TRBJ1-2 and V is TRBV6-4; D is possibly TRBD1 (6 bases). Germline V gene sequence: CDR1 MRHNA, CDR2 SNTAGT. This CDR3 has 15 amino acids. Trimming removed 5 bases from V and 3 bases from J, with 16 bases in between. The CDR3 region has the DNA TGTGCCAGCAGTCCGCAGGGGTACTCCCACTATGGCTACACCTTC. Amino acid sequence: CASSPQGYSHYGYTF.

V gene TRBV5-6 combines with J gene TRBJ2-5; 7 positions match TRBD1. This CDR3 is 16 amino acids long. CDR1 is SGHDT and CDR2 is YYEEEE in the germline V gene. V dropped 3 bases and J dropped 5; count of bases not matched to a gene: 13. As DNA, the CDR3 is TGTGCCAGCAGCTCCAAATTCGCCTCCAGGGGGGAGACCCAGTACTTC. Encoded protein: CASSSKFASRGETQYF.

This clone came up once. The V and J genes are TRBV6-5 and TRBJ1-2; a weak D match, TRBD1 (5 bases). CDR1 is MNHEY, CDR2 SVGAGI, per germline. CDR3 length: 15 residues. V lost 6 bases to trimming and J lost 5 bases, with 19 bases between them. CDR3 protein: CASRYDAQGLYGYTF. Here the CDR3 DNA reads TGTGCCAGCAGGTACGACGCCCAGGGACTATATGGCTACACCTTC.

The chain is built from TRBV5-4 and TRBJ1-2, with 8 bases fitting TRBD1. After removal of 5 bases from V and 3 bases from J, the junction contained 9 bases not matched to a gene. In germline, CDR1 is SGHNT, CDR2 YYREEE (reference sequence). The CDR3 totals 15 residues. For the CDR3, the DNA is TGTGCCAGCAGGATACAGGGGGAAGGGTACTATGGCTACACCTTC. Translating it yields CASRIQGEGYYGYTF.

The J gene is TRBJ1-4, the V gene TRBV18; D remains unclear. The CDR3 loop spans 13 amino acids. Trimming pared 8 bases from V and 0 bases from J, leaving 7 bases between. Germline V gene data show CDR1 as KGHSH and CDR2 as LQKENI. CDR3 amino acids: CASPEATNEKLFF. The CDR3 coding sequence is TGTGCCAGCCCAGAGGCAACTAATGAAAAACTGTTTTTT.

The chain couples TRBV6-5 to TRBJ1-5; 7 bases match TRBD1. The length of the CDR3 is 15 residues. V was pared by 2 bases and J by 7 bases, with 8 bases of the junction left unmatched. Germline V gene data show CDR1 as MNHEY and CDR2 as SVGAGI. The CDR3 region is CASSYAGTVGQPQHF. The CDR3 DNA reads as TGTGCCAGCAGTTACGCCGGGACAGTGGGCCAGCCCCAGCATTTT.

The rearrangement links TRBV9 to TRBJ2-1; no reliable D call. The germline V gene encodes CDR1 SGDLS and CDR2 YYNGEE. There are 12 residues in the CDR3. Trimming removed 0 bases from V and 6 bases from J, with 4 bases in between. The DNA for the CDR3 is TGTGCCAGCAGCGTAGGAATCAATGAGCAGTTCTTC. It yields the protein CASSVGINEQFF.